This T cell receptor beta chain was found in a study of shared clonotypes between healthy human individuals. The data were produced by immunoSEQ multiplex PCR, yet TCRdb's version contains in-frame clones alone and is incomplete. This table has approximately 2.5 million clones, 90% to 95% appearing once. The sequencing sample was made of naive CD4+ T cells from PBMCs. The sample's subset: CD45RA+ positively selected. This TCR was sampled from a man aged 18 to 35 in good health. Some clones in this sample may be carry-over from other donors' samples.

The CDR3 here is CASSFVDGEQYF. The DNA of the CDR3 is TGCGCCAGCAGCTTCGTAGATGGGGAGCAGTACTTC. The chain employs TRBV5-1 and TRBJ2-7; D is unclear. The CDR3 loop spans 12 amino acids. The germline gives CDR1 SGHRS, CDR2 YFSETQ. V lost 2 bases to trimming and J lost 7 bases, with 10 bases between them.